This T cell receptor beta chain was documented in a study of T-cell memory formation after mild COVID-19. General study results and limits: Researchers found some responding clones in pre-infection memory, a sign that cross-reactive memory joined.

5'RACE with constant-segment primers built TCRalpha and TCRbeta cDNA libraries with UMIs. TCRdb analysed the 5' RACE reads with MiXCR anew, one entry per CDR3 protein. The table shows under 650,000 distinct CDR3 sequences, with roughly 18% occurring only once. On this clonotype itself: What it recognizes is unknown.

The CDR3 runs 14 residues. CDR1 is SEHNR, CDR2 FQNEAQ, per germline (reference sequence). The germline V and J ends were trimmed by 5 bases and 2 bases, with 11 bases remaining between them. This chain connects TRBV7-9 to TRBJ2-3; D gene ambiguous. The receptor's source is an adult woman who had mild COVID-19 (a few samples of this study predate the infection). Cell type and time point are not known. The sequenced sample was PBMCs or a T cell subset sorted from them (not recorded which). Here the CDR3 DNA reads TGTGCCAGCAGCCAAGATCTTACCACAGATACGCAGTATTTT. Amino acids: CASSQDLTTDTQYF.